This TCR beta chain was recovered during a study of T cell repertoires in cytomegalovirus infection. TCRdb itself ran the reads through MiXCR, one entry per CDR3 protein. The table records about 480,000 distinct CDR3 sequences, roughly 34% of them present only once. CDR3 length: 15 residues. V was trimmed by 5 bases and J by 6 bases, leaving 17 bases between them. Germline assignment: CDR1 SGHTA and CDR2 FQGNSA. Comment on this clonotype: Its antigen is unknown.

The J gene is TRBJ2-1, the V gene TRBV7-2; D is perhaps TRBD1 (6 bases). Material: cultured PBMCs, obtained from culture after CMV antigen stimulation. The origin of this receptor is a human donor in good health (CMV status not recorded). Some clones in this sample may be carry-over from other donors' samples. This CDR3 is CASSPWTARGNEQFF. The CDR3 DNA sequence: TGTGCCAGCAGCCCGTGGACAGCCAGGGGCAATGAGCAGTTCTTC.